By share of the sample, the clone carrying this T cell receptor beta chain is large. This specimen comes from a study of T cells in localized non-small cell lung cancer. Measured with immunoSEQ multiplex PCR; TCRdb has only the in-frame clones, and not every one. The sample records 2,000 to 3,000 clones, roughly 32% being singletons. The germline V gene has CDR1 MNHGY and CDR2 SAAAGT. V lost 5 bases to trimming and J lost 4 bases; unmatched junction nucleotides: 14. The CDR3 contains 16 residues. This clonotype was obtained from a man between 40 and 69 years old with stage II lung adenocarcinoma. The sequencing used lung tumor tissue, collected before any cancer treatment. The chain recombines TRBV6-8 with TRBJ2-7; 7 nucleotides agree with TRBD1. CDR3 in DNA: TGTGCCAGCAGTCCGATACCGGGACAGAGTGGATACGAGCAGTACTTC. It yields the protein CASSPIPGQSGYEQYF.